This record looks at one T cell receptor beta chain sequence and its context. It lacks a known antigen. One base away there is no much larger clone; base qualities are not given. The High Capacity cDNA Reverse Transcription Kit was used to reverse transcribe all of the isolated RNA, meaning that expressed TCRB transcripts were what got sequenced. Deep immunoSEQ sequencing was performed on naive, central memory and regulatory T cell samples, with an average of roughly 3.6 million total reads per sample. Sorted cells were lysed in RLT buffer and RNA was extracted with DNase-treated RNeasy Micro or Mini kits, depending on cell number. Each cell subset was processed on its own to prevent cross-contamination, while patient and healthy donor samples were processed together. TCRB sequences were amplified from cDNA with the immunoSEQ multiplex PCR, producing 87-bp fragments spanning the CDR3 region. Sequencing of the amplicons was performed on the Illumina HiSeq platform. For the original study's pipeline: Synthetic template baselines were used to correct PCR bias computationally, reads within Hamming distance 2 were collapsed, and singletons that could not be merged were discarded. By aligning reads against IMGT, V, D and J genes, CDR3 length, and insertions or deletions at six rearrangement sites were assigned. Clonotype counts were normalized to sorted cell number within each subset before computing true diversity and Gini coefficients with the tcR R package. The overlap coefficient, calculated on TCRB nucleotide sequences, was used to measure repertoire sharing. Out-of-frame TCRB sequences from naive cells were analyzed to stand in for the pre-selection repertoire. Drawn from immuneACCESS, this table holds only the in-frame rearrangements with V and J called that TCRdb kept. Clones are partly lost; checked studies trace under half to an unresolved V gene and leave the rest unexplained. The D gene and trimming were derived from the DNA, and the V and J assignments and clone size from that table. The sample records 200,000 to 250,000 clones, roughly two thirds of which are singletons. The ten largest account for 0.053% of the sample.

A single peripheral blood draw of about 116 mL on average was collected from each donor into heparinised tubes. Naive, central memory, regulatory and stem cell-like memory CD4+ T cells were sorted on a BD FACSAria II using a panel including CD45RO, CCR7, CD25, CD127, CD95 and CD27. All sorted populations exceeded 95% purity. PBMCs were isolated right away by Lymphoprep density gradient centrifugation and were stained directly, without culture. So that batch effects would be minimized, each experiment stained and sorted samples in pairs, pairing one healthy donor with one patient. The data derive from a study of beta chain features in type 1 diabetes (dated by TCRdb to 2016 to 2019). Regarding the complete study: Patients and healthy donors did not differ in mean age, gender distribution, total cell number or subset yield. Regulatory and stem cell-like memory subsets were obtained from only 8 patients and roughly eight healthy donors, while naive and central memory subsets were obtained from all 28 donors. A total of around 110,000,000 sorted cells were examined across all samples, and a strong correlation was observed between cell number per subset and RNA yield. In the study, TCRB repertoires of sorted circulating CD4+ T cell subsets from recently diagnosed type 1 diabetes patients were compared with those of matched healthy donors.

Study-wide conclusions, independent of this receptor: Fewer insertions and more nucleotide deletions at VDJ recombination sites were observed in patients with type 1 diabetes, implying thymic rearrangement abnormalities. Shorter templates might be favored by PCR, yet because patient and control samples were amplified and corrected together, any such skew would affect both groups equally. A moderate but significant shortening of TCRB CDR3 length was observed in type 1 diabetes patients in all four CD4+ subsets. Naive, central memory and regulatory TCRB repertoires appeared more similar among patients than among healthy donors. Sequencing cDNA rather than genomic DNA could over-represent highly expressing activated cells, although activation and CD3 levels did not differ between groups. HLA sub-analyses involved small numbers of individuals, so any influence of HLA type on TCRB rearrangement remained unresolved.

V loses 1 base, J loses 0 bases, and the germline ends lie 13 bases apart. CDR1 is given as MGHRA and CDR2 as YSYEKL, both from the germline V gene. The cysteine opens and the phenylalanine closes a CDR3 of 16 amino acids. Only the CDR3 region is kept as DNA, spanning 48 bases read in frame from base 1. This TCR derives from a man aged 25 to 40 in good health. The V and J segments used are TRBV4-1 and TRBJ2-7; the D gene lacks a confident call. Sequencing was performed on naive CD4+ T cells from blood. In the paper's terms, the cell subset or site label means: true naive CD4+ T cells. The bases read TGCGCCAGCAGCCAAGGGGTGGCAAGGTCCTCCTACGAGCAGTACTTC. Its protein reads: CASSQGVARSSYEQYF.